This T cell receptor (beta chain) was recorded in a study of a mutant IDH1 vaccine in newly diagnosed glioma. Time point described: week 23, last vaccination. Doses of 300 ug of mutant IDH1 20-mer peptide were given with topical imiquimod. As concerns this clone: The antigen is undetermined.

The table came from immunoSEQ multiplex PCR; TCRdb's copy has only in-frame clones and leaves some out. The sample records just over 80,000 clones, 85% being singletons. Germline CDR1 is MRHNA and CDR2 is SNTAGT. The germline V and J ends were trimmed by 4 bases and 5 bases, with 10 bases remaining between them. The CDR3 length is 13 residues. Sequencing was performed on PBMCs, taken from a glioma patient whose treatment included an IDH1 peptide vaccine. The gene calls are TRBV6-4 and TRBJ2-3; TRBD1 or TRBD2 may be the D gene (6 bases each). The sequence was collected from a man under 40 with glioma. Some clones in this sample may be carry-over from other donors' samples. CDR3: CASSAGEVDTQYF. CDR3 coding DNA: TGTGCCAGCAGTGCAGGGGAGGTAGATACGCAGTATTTT.